Included here is one T cell receptor beta chain sequence, with context. The target antigen is unknown. This record comes from a study of T-cell reconstitution after alpha-beta-depleted transplantation in children. The study, taken as a whole, reports: Surviving recipient T cells and thymic progenitors accounted for the high day-60 TCRbeta diversity observed in some patients. Among T cells one year after transplant, newly produced cells accounted for most counts and diversity. By about two months after transplant, alpha-beta T cells reportedly arose from several hundred graft clones that had expanded.

Germline CDR1 is ENHRY and CDR2 is SYGVKD. V was clipped by 5 bases and J by 6 bases, with 11 bases between them. The CDR3 length is 12 residues. Molecular barcoding with unique molecular identifiers was used for the TCRbeta library. In TCRdb, the PCR reads were re-called with MiXCR into one record per CDR3 protein. This repertoire shows about 980,000 distinct CDR3 sequences, around 30% found once; its top ten account for about 28%. The chain uses TRBV10-3 and TRBJ2-7; no reliable D call. This specimen consisted of PBMCs, mostly from graft donor cells, obtained 360 days after TCRalphabeta/CD19-depleted stem cell transplant. This sequence was found in a boy less than two years old who had a stem cell transplant for SCID, so the T cells may come from the graft donor. CDR3 sequence (DNA): TGTGCCATCAGTATCAACAGAGGCGAGCAGTACTTC. Protein product: CAISINRGEQYF.